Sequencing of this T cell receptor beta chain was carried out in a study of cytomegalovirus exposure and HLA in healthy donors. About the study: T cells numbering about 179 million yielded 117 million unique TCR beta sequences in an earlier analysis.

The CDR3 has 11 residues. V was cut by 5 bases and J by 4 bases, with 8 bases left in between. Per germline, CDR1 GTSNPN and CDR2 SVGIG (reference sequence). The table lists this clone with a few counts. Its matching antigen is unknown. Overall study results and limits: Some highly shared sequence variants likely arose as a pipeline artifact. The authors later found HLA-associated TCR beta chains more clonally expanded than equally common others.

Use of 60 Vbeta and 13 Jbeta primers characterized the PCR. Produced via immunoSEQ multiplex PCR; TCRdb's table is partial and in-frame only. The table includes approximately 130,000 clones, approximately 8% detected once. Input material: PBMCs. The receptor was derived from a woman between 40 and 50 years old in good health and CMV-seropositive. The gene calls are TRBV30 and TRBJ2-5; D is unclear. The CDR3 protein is CAWFAVETQYF. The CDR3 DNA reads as TGTGCCTGGTTTGCGGTAGAGACCCAGTACTTC.